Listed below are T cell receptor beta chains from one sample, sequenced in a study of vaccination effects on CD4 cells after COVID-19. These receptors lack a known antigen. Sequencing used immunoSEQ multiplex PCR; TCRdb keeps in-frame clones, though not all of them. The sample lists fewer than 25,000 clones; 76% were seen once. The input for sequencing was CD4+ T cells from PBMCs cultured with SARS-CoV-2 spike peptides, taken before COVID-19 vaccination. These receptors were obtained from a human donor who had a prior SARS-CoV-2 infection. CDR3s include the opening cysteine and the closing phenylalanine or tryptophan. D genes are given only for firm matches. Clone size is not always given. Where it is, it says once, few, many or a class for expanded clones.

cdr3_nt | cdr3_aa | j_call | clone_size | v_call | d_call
TGTGCCAGCAAGGACAATAGTAATTCACCCCTCCACTTT | CASKDNSNSPLHF | TRBJ1-6 | . | TRBV2 | .
TGTGCCAGCAGCTCCGGGGGTATGGATGAAAAACTGTTTTTT | CASSSGGMDEKLFF | TRBJ1-4 | . | TRBV7-6 | .
TGTGCCAGCATGATTAGATCGGGTGAGCAGTACTTC | CASMIRSGEQYF | TRBJ2-7 | . | TRBV28 | .
TGTGCCAGCAGTAACCGACGGGACTCTGGAAACACCATATATTTT | CASSNRRDSGNTIYF | TRBJ1-3 | . | TRBV7-2 | .
TGTGCCAGCAGGCAGGTCACTGAAGCTTTCTTT | CASRQVTEAFF | TRBJ1-1 | . | TRBV28 | .
TGTGCCAGCGAGTTTGCAGGGGCAGGGAGCGGCTACGAGCAGTACTTC | CASEFAGAGSGYEQYF | TRBJ2-7 | . | TRBV2 | .
TGCGCCAGCAGCTTGGACGGTAATGAGCAGTTCTTC | CASSLDGNEQFF | TRBJ2-1 | few | TRBV5-1 | .
TGTGCCAGCAGCATCCAGGCCTTCTACGAGCAGTACTTC | CASSIQAFYEQYF | TRBJ2-7 | . | TRBV7-2 | .
TGTGCTAGTGGTATACTAGCGGGGGGGTTGGATGAGCAGTTCTTC | CASGILAGGLDEQFF | TRBJ2-1 | . | TRBV12-5 | TRBD2
TGTGCCAGTACCCGGGACAGGTACTCCTACGAGCAGTACTTC | CASTRDRYSYEQYF | TRBJ2-7 | . | TRBV7-2 | TRBD1
TGCAGCGTTGTGGGGGTTTCCTACAATGAGCAGTTCTTC | CSVVGVSYNEQFF | TRBJ2-1 | once | TRBV29-1 | .
TGTGCCAGCAGCCACCCCACTAGAGAAGAGCAGTACTTC | CASSHPTREEQYF | TRBJ2-7 | . | TRBV7-2 | .
TGTGCCAGCTCACCACCTAGCGGGAGCTACGAGCAGTACTTC | CASSPPSGSYEQYF | TRBJ2-7 | . | TRBV18 | TRBD2
TGTGCCATCAGTCGTTTCCCCCGCCGGGACAGGGGGCAGGGAGGCTATGGCTACACCTTC | CAISRFPRRDRGQGGYGYTF | TRBJ1-2 | . | TRBV10-3 | TRBD1
TGTGCCAGCAGCTCGACTATTACTAGCGGGACAACCTACGAGCAGTACTTC | CASSSTITSGTTYEQYF | TRBJ2-7 | . | TRBV7-9 | TRBD2
TGTGCCATCAGTGTATCTGGGAGTTTCTCTGGAAACACCATATATTTT | CAISVSGSFSGNTIYF | TRBJ1-3 | . | TRBV10-3 | .
TGTGCCAGCAGCCCAACCAGCCAAGGCTCTAACTATGGCTACACCTTC | CASSPTSQGSNYGYTF | TRBJ1-2 | . | TRBV3-1/TRBV3-2 | .
TGTGCCAGCAGTACAGACAGGGGGGATACGCAGTATTTT | CASSTDRGDTQYF | TRBJ2-3 | few | TRBV6-5 | TRBD1
TGTGCCAGCAGTGGTAGCGGGAAGAAGTACTTC | CASSGSGKKYF | TRBJ2-7 | . | TRBV6-6 | TRBD2
TGTGCCAGCAGCCCAGAGGCGAGGGCCGCGTTCGATAATTCACCCCTCCACTTT | CASSPEARAAFDNSPLHF | TRBJ1-6 | . | TRBV7-6 | .
TGTGCCAGCAGTTCTTTGGCGGGAGCGAGCTCCTACAATGAGCAGTTCTTC | CASSSLAGASSYNEQFF | TRBJ2-1 | . | TRBV14 | TRBD2
TGTGCCACCAGTCGGGGAGGGGGGATTGGTGTCCTGACTTTC | CATSRGGGIGVLTF | TRBJ2-6 | . | TRBV24-1 | .
TGTGCCATCAGAGGGACTTCTAGCACAGATACGCAGTATTTT | CAIRGTSSTDTQYF | TRBJ2-3 | . | TRBV10-3 | .
TGCGCCAGCAGCCAAGAGCCCGGGGGAACACCCCTCCACTTT | CASSQEPGGTPLHF | TRBJ1-6 | . | TRBV4-1 | .
TGTGCCAGCAGCTCGTCAACAGGTGATACGCAGTATTTT | CASSSSTGDTQYF | TRBJ2-3 | . | TRBV7-2 | .
TGTGCCAGCACCCCCGGACAGGGGGCGCATCAGCCCCAGCATTTT | CASTPGQGAHQPQHF | TRBJ1-5 | large | TRBV6-2/TRBV6-3 | TRBD1
TGTGCCAGCAGCAATTCCGGAAACACCATATATTTT | CASSNSGNTIYF | TRBJ1-3 | . | TRBV12-3/TRBV12-4 | .
TGTGCCAGCAGTTACTCTAGCGGCAGCTCCTACAATGAGCAGTTCTTC | CASSYSSGSSYNEQFF | TRBJ2-1 | . | TRBV6-6 | .
TGTGCCAGCAGGCCCCTTAATACCGGGGAGCTGTTTTTT | CASRPLNTGELFF | TRBJ2-2 | . | TRBV12-3/TRBV12-4 | .